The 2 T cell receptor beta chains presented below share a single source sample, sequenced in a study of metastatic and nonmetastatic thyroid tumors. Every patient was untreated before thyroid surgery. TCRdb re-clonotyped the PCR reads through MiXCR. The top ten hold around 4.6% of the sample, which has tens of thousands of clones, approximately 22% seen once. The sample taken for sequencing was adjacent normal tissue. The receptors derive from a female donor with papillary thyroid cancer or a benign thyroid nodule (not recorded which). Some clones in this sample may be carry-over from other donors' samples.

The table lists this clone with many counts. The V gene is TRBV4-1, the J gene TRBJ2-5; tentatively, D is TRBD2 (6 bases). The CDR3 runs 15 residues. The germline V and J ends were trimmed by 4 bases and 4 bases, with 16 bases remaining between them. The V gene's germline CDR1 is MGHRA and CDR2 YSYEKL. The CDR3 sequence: CASSPGRTGGETQYF. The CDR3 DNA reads TGCGCCAGCAGCCCAGGCAGAACCGGGGGAGAGACCCAGTACTTC.

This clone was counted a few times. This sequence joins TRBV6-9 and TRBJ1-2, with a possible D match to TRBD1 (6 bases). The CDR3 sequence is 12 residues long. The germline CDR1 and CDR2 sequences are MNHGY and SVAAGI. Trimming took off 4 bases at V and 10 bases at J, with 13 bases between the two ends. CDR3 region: CASSSTGDVYTF. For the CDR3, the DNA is TGTGCCAGCAGTTCGACAGGTGATGTCTACACCTTC.